The 21 T cell receptor beta chains below were found in one sample sequenced in a study of neurological immune-mediated disorders. TCRdb re-called the 5' RACE reads through MiXCR, storing one row per CDR3 protein. Here the sample spans 66,000 or so distinct CDR3 sequences, around 3% being singletons. The specimen was PBMCs. Every receptor here comes from a man aged 40-55 years with multiple sclerosis.

About this clonotype itself: A read error may account for a junction end that differs from germline. The J gene is TRBJ2-1, the V gene TRBV6-1, with D possibly TRBD2 on 5 matching bases. The CDR3 totals 14 residues. Germline CDR1 MNHNS, CDR2 SASEGT. CDR3 nucleotides: TGTACCAGCAGTGAACTAGAGCGGCGGGCTGAGCAGTTCTTC. This encodes CTSSELERRAEQFF.

The sample holds many counts of this clonotype. The chain carries TRBV3-1 and TRBJ2-1; 10 positions agree with TRBD2. The ends lost 3 bases at V and 4 bases at J; junction bases unmatched: 9. The CDR3 runs to 17 residues. Germline V gives CDR1 LGHDT, CDR2 YNNKEL (reference sequence). The CDR3 region has the DNA TGTGCCAGCAGCCAGTCTAGCGGGGGCTACCCGTACAATGAGCAGTTCTTC. Its translation: CASSQSSGGYPYNEQFF.

This clonotype showed up many times. The chain combines TRBV5-1 with TRBJ2-7; D is unresolved. Germline lookup yields CDR1 SGHRS and CDR2 YFSETQ. Trimming took off 2 bases at V and 2 bases at J, with 11 bases between the two ends. The CDR3 length is 14 residues. The CDR3 DNA reads as TGCGCCAGCAGCTTTACCCGGGCCGCCTACGAGCAGTACTTC. Translated: CASSFTRAAYEQYF.

This clonotype has ten or more counts. This CDR3 reads CASRRGPSTDTQYF. CDR3 nucleotide sequence: TGCGCCAGCAGGCGGGGGCCTAGCACAGATACGCAGTATTTT. The chain uses TRBV5-1 and TRBJ2-3, with D possibly being TRBD2 (7 bases). The ends were cut back, 5 bases at V and 0 bases at J, with 10 bases in the middle. CDR3 size: 14 residues. CDR1 is SGHRS and CDR2 is YFSETQ in the germline V gene.

The sample holds many counts of this clonotype. The CDR3 DNA follows: TGTGCCAGCAGTTTTACCCGGACAGGGTCCTACGAGCAGTACTTC. Protein product: CASSFTRTGSYEQYF. V usage is TRBV12-3 or TRBV12-4 and J usage is TRBJ2-7, with 8 bases aligning to TRBD1. The CDR3 extends over 15 amino acids. After removal of 3 bases from V and 1 base from J, the junction contained 5 bases not matched to a gene.

This clonotype was detected many times. V and J are TRBV5-6 and TRBJ1-1, with 10 bases identical to TRBD1. The J segment lost 4 bases and the V segment lost 3 bases, leaving 0 bases of the junction unmatched. This CDR3 spans 13 amino acids. Germline V gives CDR1 SGHDT, CDR2 YYEEEE. The CDR3 sequence: CASSWDRGTEAFF. As DNA, the CDR3 is TGTGCCAGCAGCTGGGACAGGGGCACTGAAGCTTTCTTT.

With regard to this clonotype: One end of the junction is discordant with germline, which a read error may explain. V is TRBV11-2 and J is TRBJ1-1; D gene uncertain. The CDR3 has 12 residues. CDR1 and CDR2 (germline): SGHAT, FQNNGV. The CDR3 DNA follows: TGTGACAGCGCGACGGTGAACACTGAAGCTTTCTTT. This translates into CDSATVNTEAFF.

This clonotype was detected ten times or more. The chain links TRBV7-2 to TRBJ1-1; D not resolved. The germline V and J ends were trimmed by 0 bases and 1 base, with 9 bases remaining between them. The V gene's germline CDR1 is SGHTA and CDR2 FQGNSA. This CDR3 is built from 15 residues. The CDR3 sequence: CASSLARRGNTEAFF. The CDR3 coding sequence is TGTGCCAGCAGCTTAGCTCGGAGAGGGAACACTGAAGCTTTCTTT.

This clonotype has at least ten counts. The gene calls are TRBV5-1 and TRBJ2-7; D unresolved. The CDR3 has 14 amino acids. Germline V gives CDR1 SGHRS, CDR2 YFSETQ. Trimming pared 0 bases from V and 1 base from J, leaving 8 bases between. The CDR3 sequence: CASSLGVESYEQYF. CDR3 DNA sequence: TGCGCCAGCAGCTTGGGGGTCGAGTCCTACGAGCAGTACTTC.

This clonotype was seen repeatedly, ten times or more. The rearrangement joins TRBV10-3 to TRBJ2-2; D gene ambiguous. This CDR3 region has 12 residues. Trimming took 3 bases from V and 6 from J, leaving 5 bases between them. CDR1 is ENHRY and CDR2 is SYGVKD in the germline V gene. The CDR3 reads CAISETAGELFF. The CDR3 DNA reads TGTGCCATCAGTGAAACGGCCGGGGAGCTGTTTTTT.

This clonotype was found many times. CDR3 in amino acids: CSALKSGGSQETQYF. The CDR3 bases are TGCAGTGCCTTGAAGAGCGGGGGGAGCCAAGAGACCCAGTACTTC. The chain uses TRBV20-1 and TRBJ2-5, with 9 bases matching TRBD2. The CDR3 spans 15 residues. V was clipped by 6 bases and J by 1 base; unmatched bases: 9. Germline V gene data show CDR1 as DFQATT and CDR2 as SNEGSKA (reference sequence).

The sample holds many counts of this clonotype. V usage is TRBV6-5 and J usage is TRBJ1-6; 7 bases map to TRBD1. Germline CDR1 and CDR2: MNHEY and SVGAGI. Trimming took 4 bases from V and 9 from J; bases not matched to a gene: 6. CDR3 length equals 14 residues. CDR3 nucleotides: TGTGCCAGCAGTTTAGACGACAGGGTTTCACCCCTCCACTTT. This encodes CASSLDDRVSPLHF.

This clonotype was seen ten or more times. The chain links TRBV10-3 to TRBJ1-5; TRBD1 agrees at 7 bases. CDR1 is ENHRY, CDR2 SYGVKD, per germline. V dropped 4 bases and J dropped 7; count of bases not matched to a gene: 7. CDR3 length: 14 residues. The CDR3 DNA is TGTGCCATCAGTGTGGACAGGTCCGGGCAGCCCCAGCATTTT. Translated, it gives CAISVDRSGQPQHF.

This clonotype was detected many times. The chain joins TRBV5-1 to TRBJ1-3; D perhaps matches TRBD1 (5 bases). The germline V gene has CDR1 SGHRS and CDR2 YFSETQ. This CDR3 has 14 amino acids. V lost 7 bases to trimming and J lost 1 base, with 12 bases between them. CDR3 region: CASWTGESGNTIYF. The CDR3 bases are TGCGCCAGCTGGACGGGGGAATCTGGAAACACCATATATTTT.

There are a few counts of this clonotype. CDR3 nucleotide sequence: TGTGCCAGCAGCTTGGATGTAGAGACCCAGTACTTC. It translates to CASSLDVETQYF. The V and J genes are TRBV5-4 and TRBJ2-5; D gene uncertain. This CDR3 spans 12 amino acids. Germline assignment: CDR1 SGHNT and CDR2 YYREEE (reference sequence). The V gene lost 0 bases and the J gene lost 4 bases, with 4 bases spanning the gap.

This clonotype was recorded at least ten times. The chain couples TRBV5-1 to TRBJ1-2, with 7 bases identical to TRBD1. CDR1 SGHRS and CDR2 YFSETQ come from the germline V gene. V was clipped by 0 bases and J by 4 bases; unmatched bases: 6. This CDR3 spans 15 amino acids. Written as DNA, the CDR3 is TGCGCCAGCAGCTTGGAAGGGGGCGTTATCTATGGCTACACCTTC. Translation: CASSLEGGVIYGYTF.

This clonotype was seen many times. This chain joins TRBV12-3 or TRBV12-4 and TRBJ1-5; 9 bases are a match to TRBD1. Trimming cost V 5 bases and J 5 bases; bases outside gene matches: 4. The CDR3 has 14 amino acids. The CDR3 loop is CASSGNRGHQPQHF. The CDR3 DNA reads as TGTGCCAGCAGTGGTAACAGGGGGCATCAGCCCCAGCATTTT.

This clonotype has at least ten counts. V usage is TRBV11-3 and J usage is TRBJ2-1, with D perhaps TRBD2 (6 bases). The CDR3 loop spans 15 amino acids. CDR1 and CDR2 (germline): SGHNT, YENEEA. Trimming removed 1 base from V and 10 bases from J, with 17 bases in between. CDR3 region: CASSLVGGANYEQFF. CDR3 nucleotide sequence: TGTGCCAGCAGCTTAGTCGGGGGAGCCAATTACGAGCAGTTCTTC.

Ten or more counts support this clonotype. The V and J genes are TRBV29-1 and TRBJ1-1, with D tentatively TRBD1 (6 bases). The V end was cut by 7 bases, the J end by 10 bases, with 22 bases between. Germline V gene data show CDR1 as SQVTM and CDR2 as ANQGSEA. This CDR3 is 13 amino acids long. The CDR3 DNA follows: TGCAGCGCCAGTGGGGACACCGACGTTGTAGCTTTCTTT. Translated: CSASGDTDVVAFF.

This clonotype has ten or more counts. J is TRBJ2-7 and V is TRBV20-1, with 10 bases fitting TRBD2. This CDR3 is 14 amino acids long. Germline V gene data show CDR1 as DFQATT and CDR2 as SNEGSKA (reference sequence). With 7 bases clipped from V and 3 bases from J, the junction kept 9 bases outside the gene matches. CDR3: CSVSSLAGVYEQYF. The CDR3 nucleotides are TGCAGTGTTAGCAGTCTAGCGGGGGTCTACGAGCAGTACTTC.

There are many counts of this clonotype. V is TRBV24-1 and J is TRBJ2-7; no reliable D call. CDR1 is KGHDR and CDR2 is SFDVKD in the germline V gene. Trimming pared 3 bases from V and 0 bases from J, leaving 8 bases between. The CDR3 totals 14 residues. The CDR3 reads CATSDPRSSYEQYF. CDR3 nucleotides: TGTGCCACCAGTGATCCCAGAAGCTCCTACGAGCAGTACTTC.